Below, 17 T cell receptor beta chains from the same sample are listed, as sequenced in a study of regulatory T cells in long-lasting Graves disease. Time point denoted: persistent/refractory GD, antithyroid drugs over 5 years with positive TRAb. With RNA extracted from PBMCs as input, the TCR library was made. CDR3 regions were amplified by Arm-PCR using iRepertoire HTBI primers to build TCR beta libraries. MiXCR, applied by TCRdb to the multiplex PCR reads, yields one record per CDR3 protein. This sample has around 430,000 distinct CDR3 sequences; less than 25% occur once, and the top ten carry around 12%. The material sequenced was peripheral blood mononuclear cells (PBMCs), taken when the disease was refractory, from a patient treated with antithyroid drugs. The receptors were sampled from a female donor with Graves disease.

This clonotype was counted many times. The CDR3 DNA reads TGTGCCAGCAGCGTTTATATCGGAACTGAAGCTTTCTTT. It codes for CASSVYIGTEAFF. This chain connects TRBV28 to TRBJ1-1, with D unresolved. Germline CDR1 MDHEN, CDR2 SYDVKM. The CDR3 consists of 13 residues. V was shortened by 6 bases and J by 5 bases, with 13 bases between the two germline ends.

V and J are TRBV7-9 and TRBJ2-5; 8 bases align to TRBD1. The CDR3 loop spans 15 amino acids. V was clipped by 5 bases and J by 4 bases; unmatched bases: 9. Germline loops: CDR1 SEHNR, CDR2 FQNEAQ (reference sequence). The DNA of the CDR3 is TGTGCCAGCAGCCGGACTCGTGACAGGGGAGAGACCCAGTACTTC. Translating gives CASSRTRDRGETQYF.

CDR3 nucleotides: TGCAGTGTACGATCAGACGGGGAGCTGTTTTTT. This translates into CSVRSDGELFF. The chain joins TRBV20-1 to TRBJ2-2; D is undetermined. V lost 7 bases and J lost 7, with 10 bases in between. CDR3 length equals 11 residues. The V gene's germline CDR1 is DFQATT and CDR2 SNEGSKA (reference sequence).

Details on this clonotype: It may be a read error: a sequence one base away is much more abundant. In nucleotides, the CDR3 is TGTGCCAGCAGTTTTGAGGGCCCTGAAGCTTTCTTT. Translating gives CASSFEGPEAFF. V is TRBV6-9 and J is TRBJ1-1; D remains unclear. This CDR3 spans 12 amino acids. V was pared by 4 bases and J by 6 bases, with 9 bases between. Germline values: CDR1 MNHGY, CDR2 SVAAGI.

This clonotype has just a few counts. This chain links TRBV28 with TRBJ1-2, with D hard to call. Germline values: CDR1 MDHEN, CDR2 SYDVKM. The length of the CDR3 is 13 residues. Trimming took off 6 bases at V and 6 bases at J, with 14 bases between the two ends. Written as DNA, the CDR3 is TGTGCCAGCAGAACGACCGCGATAGATGGCTACACCTTC. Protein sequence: CASRTTAIDGYTF.

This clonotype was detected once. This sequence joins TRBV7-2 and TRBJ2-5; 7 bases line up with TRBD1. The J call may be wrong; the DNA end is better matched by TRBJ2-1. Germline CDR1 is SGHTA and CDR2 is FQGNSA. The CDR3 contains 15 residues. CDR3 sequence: CASSLYRDRANEQFF. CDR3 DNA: TGTGCCAGCAGCTTATATAGGGACAGAGCCAATGAGCAGTTCTTC.

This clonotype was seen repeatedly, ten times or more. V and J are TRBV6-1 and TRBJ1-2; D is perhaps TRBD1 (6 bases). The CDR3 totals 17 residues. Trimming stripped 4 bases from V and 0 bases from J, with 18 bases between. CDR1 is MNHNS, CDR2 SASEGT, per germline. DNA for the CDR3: TGTGCCAGCAGTGCCCCGGGACACCGGTACGCTAACTATGGCTACACCTTC. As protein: CASSAPGHRYANYGYTF.

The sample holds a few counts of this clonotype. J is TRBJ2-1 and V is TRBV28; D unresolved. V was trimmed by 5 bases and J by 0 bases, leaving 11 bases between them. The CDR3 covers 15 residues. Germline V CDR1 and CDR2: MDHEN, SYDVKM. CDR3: CASSRYPSSYNEQFF. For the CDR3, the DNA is TGTGCCAGCAGTCGTTACCCGAGCTCCTACAATGAGCAGTTCTTC.

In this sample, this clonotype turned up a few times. The CDR3, as DNA: TGTGCCATCAGTGATCATCTGGGACAGGGGAAACGTGCTTTCTTT. Residues: CAISDHLGQGKRAFF. The chain carries TRBV10-3 and TRBJ1-1, with TRBD1 identical over 10 bases. After removal of 3 bases from V and 11 bases from J, the junction contained 12 bases not matched to a gene. The CDR3 loop spans 15 amino acids. In germline, CDR1 is ENHRY, CDR2 SYGVKD.

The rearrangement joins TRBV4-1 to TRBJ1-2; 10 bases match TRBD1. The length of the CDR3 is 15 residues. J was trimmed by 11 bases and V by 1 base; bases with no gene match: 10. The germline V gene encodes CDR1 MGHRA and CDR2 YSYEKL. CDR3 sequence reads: CASSQVWLGQGSYTF. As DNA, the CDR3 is TGCGCCAGCAGCCAAGTTTGGTTGGGACAGGGGAGTTACACCTTC.

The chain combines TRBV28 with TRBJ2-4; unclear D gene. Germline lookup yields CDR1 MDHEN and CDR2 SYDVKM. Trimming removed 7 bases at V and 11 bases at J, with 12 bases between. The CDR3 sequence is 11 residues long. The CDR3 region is CASTDRVVQYF. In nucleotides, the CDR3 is TGTGCCAGCACGGACCGCGTTGTTCAGTACTTC.

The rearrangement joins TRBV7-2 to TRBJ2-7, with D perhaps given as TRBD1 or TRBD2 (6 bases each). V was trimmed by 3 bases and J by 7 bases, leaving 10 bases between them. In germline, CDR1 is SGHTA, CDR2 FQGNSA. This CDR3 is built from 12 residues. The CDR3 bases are TGTGCCAGCAGCTTCGGGGGCCGTGAGCAGTACTTC. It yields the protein CASSFGGREQYF.

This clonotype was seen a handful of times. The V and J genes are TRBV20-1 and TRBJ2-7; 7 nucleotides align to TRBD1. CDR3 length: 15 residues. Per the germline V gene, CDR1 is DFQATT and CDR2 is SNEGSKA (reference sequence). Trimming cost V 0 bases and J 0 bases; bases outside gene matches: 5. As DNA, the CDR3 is TGCAGTGCTAGAGATCCCGGACAGGCCTCCTACGAGCAGTACTTC. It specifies CSARDPGQASYEQYF.

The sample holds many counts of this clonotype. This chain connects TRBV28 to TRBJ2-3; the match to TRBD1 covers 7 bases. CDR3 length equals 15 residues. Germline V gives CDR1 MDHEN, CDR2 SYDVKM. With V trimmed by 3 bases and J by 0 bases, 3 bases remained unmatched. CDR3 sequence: CASSFQGESTDTQYF. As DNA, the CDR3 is TGTGCCAGCAGTTTCCAGGGGGAAAGCACAGATACGCAGTATTTT. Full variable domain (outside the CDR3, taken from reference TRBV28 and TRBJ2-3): DVKVTQSSRYLVKRTGEKVFLECVQDMDHENMFWYRQDPGLGLRLIYFSYDVKMKEKGDIPEGYSVSREKKERFSLILESASTNQTSMYLCASSFQGESTDTQYFGPGTRLTVL.

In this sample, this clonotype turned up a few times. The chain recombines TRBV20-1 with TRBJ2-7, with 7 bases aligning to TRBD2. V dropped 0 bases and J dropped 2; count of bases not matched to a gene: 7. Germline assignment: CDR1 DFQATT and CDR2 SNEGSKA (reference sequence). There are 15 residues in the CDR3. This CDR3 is CSARDGLVIPYEQYF. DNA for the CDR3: TGCAGTGCTAGAGATGGACTAGTTATCCCCTACGAGCAGTACTTC.

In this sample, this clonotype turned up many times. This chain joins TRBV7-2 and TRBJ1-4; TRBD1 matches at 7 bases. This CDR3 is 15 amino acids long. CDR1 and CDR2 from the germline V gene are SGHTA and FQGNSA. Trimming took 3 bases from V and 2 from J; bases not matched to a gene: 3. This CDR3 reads CASSLIQGTNEKLFF. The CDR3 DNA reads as TGTGCCAGCAGCTTGATACAGGGGACTAATGAAAAACTGTTTTTT.

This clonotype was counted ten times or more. Here the CDR3 DNA reads TGTGCCAGCCGAGACAGGGGGCTGAATGGCTACACCTTC. It codes for CASRDRGLNGYTF. J is TRBJ1-2 and V is TRBV6-1, with 10 nucleotides matching TRBD1. Germline CDR1 MNHNS, CDR2 SASEGT. The CDR3 runs 13 residues. V trimming: 8 bases; J trimming: 6 bases; junction bases outside the gene matches: 6.